A single sample gave rise to the 3 T cell receptor beta chains below, sequenced in a study of CD8+ T cells in alopecia areata. Indicated treatment: oral pan-JAK inhibitor, 5-10 mg twice daily. Extracted RNA was reverse transcribed into cDNA, the sequencing template. This table comes from immunoSEQ multiplex PCR, and its TCRdb copy is limited to in-frame clones, with some not included. This table holds about 190,000 clones, 60% to 70% found once. The material was CD4+ T cells sorted from blood, obtained at week 4, from a patient treated with tofacitinib. These receptors all stem from a human donor with alopecia areata.

The table lists this clone with a few counts. The genes are TRBV29-1 and TRBJ1-1, with 8 bases matching TRBD1. V trimming: 5 bases; J trimming: 2 bases; junction bases outside the gene matches: 4. CDR1 and CDR2 from the germline V gene are SQVTM and ANQGSEA. This CDR3 has 13 amino acids. CDR3 in amino acids: CSVLQGGNTEAFF. DNA of the CDR3: TGCAGCGTTCTACAGGGGGGTAACACTGAAGCTTTCTTT.

Comments on this clone: At the DNA level, this CDR3 is encoded by other sequences in the same sample as well. The V gene is TRBV20-1, the J gene TRBJ1-2; 8 bases agree with TRBD1. The CDR3 has 11 residues. Germline loops: CDR1 DFQATT, CDR2 SNEGSKA (reference sequence). V lost 1 base and J lost 8; bases outside the gene matches: 0. In DNA, the CDR3 is TGCAGTGCTAGAGCAGGGGGCGGCTACACCTTC. Its protein product is CSARAGGGYTF.

The chain carries TRBV7-8 and TRBJ2-7; D gene unclear. Germline V CDR1 and CDR2: SGHVS, FQNEAQ. V lost 4 bases and J 0 bases, leaving 16 bases between the germline ends. The CDR3 contains 16 residues. CDR3 protein: CASSSLLTLVSYEQYF. The CDR3 DNA reads TGTGCCAGCAGCTCCTTATTAACACTGGTCTCCTACGAGCAGTACTTC. Variable domain in full (rest from reference TRBV7-8 and TRBJ2-7): GAGVSQSPRYKVAKRGQDVALRCDPISGHVSLFWYQQALGQGPEFLTYFQNEAQLDKSGLPSDRFFAERPEGSVSTLKIQRTQQEDSAVYLCASSSLLTLVSYEQYFGPGTRLTVT.